The clone carrying this T cell receptor (beta chain) was seen only a few times. The entry originates in a study of T cells in Graves' hyperthyroidism and ophthalmopathy. The investigators amplified TCR beta CDR3 regions from RNA transcripts. HTBI primers were used for first-round RT-PCR of the TCR CDR3. TCRdb analysed the multiplex PCR reads with MiXCR anew, one entry per CDR3 protein. The sample lists about 840,000 distinct CDR3 sequences, approximately 40% occurring once. CDR1 and CDR2 from the germline V gene are DFQATT and SNEGSKA (reference sequence). This CDR3 has 12 amino acids. With 4 bases removed from V and 11 bases from J, the gap between germline ends came to 18 bases.

The chain couples TRBV20-1 to TRBJ2-7, with unresolved D. The sequenced material came from blood. The clonotype was recovered from a man aged 18 to 35 with Graves' hyperthyroidism. The CDR3 DNA is TGCAGTGCTATGGTCAAGGGCCTCGAAGAGTACTTC. Translation gives CSAMVKGLEEYF.